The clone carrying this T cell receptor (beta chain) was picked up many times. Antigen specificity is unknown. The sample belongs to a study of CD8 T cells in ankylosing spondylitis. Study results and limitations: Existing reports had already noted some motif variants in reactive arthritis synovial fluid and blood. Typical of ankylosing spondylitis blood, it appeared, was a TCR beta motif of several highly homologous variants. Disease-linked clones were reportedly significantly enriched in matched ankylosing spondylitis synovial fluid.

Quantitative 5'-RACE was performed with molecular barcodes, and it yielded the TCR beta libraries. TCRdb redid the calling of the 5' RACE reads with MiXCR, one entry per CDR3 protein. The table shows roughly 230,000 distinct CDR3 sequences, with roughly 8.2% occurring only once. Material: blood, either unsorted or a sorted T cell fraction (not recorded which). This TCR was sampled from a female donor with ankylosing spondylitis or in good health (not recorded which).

CDR3 bases: TGCAGTGCTAGATGGACGGGGGCTGAAAAACTGTTTTTT. It codes for CSARWTGAEKLFF. This chain connects TRBV20-1 to TRBJ1-4, with D possibly being TRBD1 (6 bases). The CDR3 is 13 amino acids. Trimming cost V 2 bases and J 7 bases, with 11 bases left between them. Germline V gene data show CDR1 as DFQATT and CDR2 as SNEGSKA (reference sequence).